This T cell receptor beta chain was sequenced for a study of OX40 agonist ivuxolimab in advanced cancers. Study overall: Patients' therapy was ivuxolimab, an antibody that acts as an agonist of OX40 (CD134).

Using immunoSEQ multiplex PCR, the repertoire was profiled, and TCRdb retains in-frame clones only, with some absent. The sample carries some 65,000 clones, around 87% recorded once. Losses at the gene ends were 3 bases for V and 6 bases for J; bases not matched to a gene: 9. This CDR3 has 16 residues. Germline V gene data show CDR1 as SGHDN and CDR2 as FVKESK. This TCR came from an adult with an advanced solid tumor such as melanoma, head and neck, liver or kidney cancer. The J gene is TRBJ2-2, the V gene TRBV14, with 8 bases lining up with TRBD1. Sequencing used CD4+ or CD8+ T cells sorted from blood, obtained in a trial of the OX40 agonist ivuxolimab. CDR3 in amino acids: CASSQPGTGRSGELFF. CDR3 nucleotides: TGTGCCAGCAGCCAGCCAGGGACAGGACGGTCCGGGGAGCTGTTTTTT.